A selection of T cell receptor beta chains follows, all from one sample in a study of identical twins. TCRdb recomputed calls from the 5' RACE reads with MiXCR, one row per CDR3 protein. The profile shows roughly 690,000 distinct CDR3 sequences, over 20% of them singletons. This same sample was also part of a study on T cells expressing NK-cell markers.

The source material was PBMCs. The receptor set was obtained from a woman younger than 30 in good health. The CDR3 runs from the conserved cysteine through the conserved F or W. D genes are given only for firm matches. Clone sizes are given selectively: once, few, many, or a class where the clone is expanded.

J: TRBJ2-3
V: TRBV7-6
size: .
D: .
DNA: TGTGCCAGCAGCGGGGAGGTCCGCACAGATACGCAGTATTTT
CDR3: CASSGEVRTDTQYF

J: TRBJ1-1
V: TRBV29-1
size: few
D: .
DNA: TGCAGCGCCCAACGGACAGCGAACACTGAAGCTTTCTTT
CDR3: CSAQRTANTEAFF

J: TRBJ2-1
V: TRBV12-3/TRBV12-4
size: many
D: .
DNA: TGTGCCAGCAGTCCGAATAGTATCCATGAGCAGTTCTTC
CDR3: CASSPNSIHEQFF

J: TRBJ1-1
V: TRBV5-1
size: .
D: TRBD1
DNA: TGCGCCAGCAGCTTGGAGGGGGCCGGGAACACTGAAGCTTTCTTT
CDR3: CASSLEGAGNTEAFF

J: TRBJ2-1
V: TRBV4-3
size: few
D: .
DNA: TGCGCCAGCAGCCAGTTGGAAAGAACAGGGAAATGGGACAATGAGCAGTTCTTC
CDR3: CASSQLERTGKWDNEQFF

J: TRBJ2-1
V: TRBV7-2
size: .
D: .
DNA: TGTGCCAGCAGCTTAGTCTCAGGGACCTCCTACAATGAGCAGTTCTTC
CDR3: CASSLVSGTSYNEQFF

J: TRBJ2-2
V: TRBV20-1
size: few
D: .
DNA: TGCAGTGCTAGGACTAGTGAGAACACCGGGGAGCTGTTTTTT
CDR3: CSARTSENTGELFF

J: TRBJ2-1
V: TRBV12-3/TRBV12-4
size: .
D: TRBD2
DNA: TGTGCCAGCAGTTTACGCCCGGGGGGGGCTGATTATGAGCAGTTCTTC
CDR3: CASSLRPGGADYEQFF

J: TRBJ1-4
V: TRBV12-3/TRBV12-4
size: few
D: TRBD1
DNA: TGTGCCAGCAGTCCCGGGACAGGGCACGAAAAACTGTTTTTT
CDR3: CASSPGTGHEKLFF

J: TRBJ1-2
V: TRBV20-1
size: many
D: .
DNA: TGCAGTGCTAGAGATTTCGCCACGTATGGCTACACCTTC
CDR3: CSARDFATYGYTF

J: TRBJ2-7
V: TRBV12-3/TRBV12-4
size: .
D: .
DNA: TGTGCCAGCAGTTACTCAGACGGATTGGACGAGCAGTACTTC
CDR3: CASSYSDGLDEQYF

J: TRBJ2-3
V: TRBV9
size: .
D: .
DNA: TGTGCCAGCAGCGGAAGAACCAGGCTCACAGATACGCAGTATTTT
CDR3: CASSGRTRLTDTQYF

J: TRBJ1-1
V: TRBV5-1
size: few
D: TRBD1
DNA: TGCGCCAGCAGCTTCCGGTCGGGACAGGGAGGGAACACTGAAGCTTTCTTT
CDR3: CASSFRSGQGGNTEAFF

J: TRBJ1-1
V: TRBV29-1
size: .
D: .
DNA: TGCAGCGTTCGCCGGAACACTGAAGCTTTCTTT
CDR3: CSVRRNTEAFF

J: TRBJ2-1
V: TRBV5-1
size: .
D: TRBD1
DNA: TGCGCCAGCAGCTTGAGGGACAGGGGAAGGTATGAGCAGTTCTTC
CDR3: CASSLRDRGRYEQFF

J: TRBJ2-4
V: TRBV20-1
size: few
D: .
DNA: TGCAGTGCTAAGAACAACGGTTTAGCCAAAAACATTCAGTACTTC
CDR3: CSAKNNGLAKNIQYF

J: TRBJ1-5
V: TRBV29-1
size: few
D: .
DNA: TGCAGCGTTGAAGATGGGGGGGCCCAGCCCCAGCATTTT
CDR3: CSVEDGGAQPQHF

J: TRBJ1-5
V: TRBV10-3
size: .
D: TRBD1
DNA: TGTGCCATCAGGGGGGGACAGAATCAGCCCCAGCATTTT
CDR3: CAIRGGQNQPQHF

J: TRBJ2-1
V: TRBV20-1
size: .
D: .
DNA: TGCAGTGCTAGAGATAGTGAGGGAAGGGCCAACTACAATGAGCAGTTCTTC
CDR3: CSARDSEGRANYNEQFF

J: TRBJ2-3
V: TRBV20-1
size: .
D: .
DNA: TGCAGTGCTAGAGATCTAGGAGGGGGCCCAGATACGCAGTATTTT
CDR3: CSARDLGGGPDTQYF

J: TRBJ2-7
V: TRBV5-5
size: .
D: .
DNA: TGTGCCAGCAGCGGATCAAGAGGACAGGAGGGTGACTACGAGCAGTACTTC
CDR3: CASSGSRGQEGDYEQYF

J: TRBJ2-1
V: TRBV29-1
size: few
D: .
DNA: TGCAGCGCCCACCTCGGGTGGGGGGGCGCTAATGAGCAGTTCTTC
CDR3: CSAHLGWGGANEQFF